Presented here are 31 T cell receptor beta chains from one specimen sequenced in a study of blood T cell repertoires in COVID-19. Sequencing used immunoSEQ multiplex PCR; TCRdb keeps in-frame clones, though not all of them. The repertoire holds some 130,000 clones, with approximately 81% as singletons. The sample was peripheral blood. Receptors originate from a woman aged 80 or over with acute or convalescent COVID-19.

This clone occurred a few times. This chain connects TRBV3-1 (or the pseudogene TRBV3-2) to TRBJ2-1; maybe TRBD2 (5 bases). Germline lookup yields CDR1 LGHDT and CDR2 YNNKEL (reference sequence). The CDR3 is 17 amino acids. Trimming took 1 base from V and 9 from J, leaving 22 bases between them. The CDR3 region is CASSQVEDAWTLGEQFF. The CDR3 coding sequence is TGTGCCAGCAGCCAAGTGGAGGACGCATGGACTTTGGGTGAGCAGTTCTTC.

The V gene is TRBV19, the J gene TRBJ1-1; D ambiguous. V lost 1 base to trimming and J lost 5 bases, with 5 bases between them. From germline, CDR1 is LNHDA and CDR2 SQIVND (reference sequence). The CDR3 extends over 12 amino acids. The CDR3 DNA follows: TGTGCCAGTAGTATAGCGGTAACTGAAGCTTTCTTT. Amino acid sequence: CASSIAVTEAFF.

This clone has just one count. CDR3 in amino acids: CASSSPGQGVYGYTF. The DNA for the CDR3 is TGTGCCAGCAGTTCCCCGGGACAGGGTGTTTATGGCTACACCTTC. The gene calls are TRBV6-5 and TRBJ1-2; 9 bases line up with TRBD1. The junction had 8 bases not matched to a gene; V was cut back by 4 bases and J by 5 bases. The germline V gene encodes CDR1 MNHEY and CDR2 SVGAGI. CDR3 length: 15 amino acids.

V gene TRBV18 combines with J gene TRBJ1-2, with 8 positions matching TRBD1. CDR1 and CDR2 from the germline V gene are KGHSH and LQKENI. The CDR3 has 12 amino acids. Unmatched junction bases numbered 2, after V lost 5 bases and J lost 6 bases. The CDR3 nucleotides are TGTGCCAGCTCATTCAGGGGGCATGGCTACACCTTC. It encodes CASSFRGHGYTF.

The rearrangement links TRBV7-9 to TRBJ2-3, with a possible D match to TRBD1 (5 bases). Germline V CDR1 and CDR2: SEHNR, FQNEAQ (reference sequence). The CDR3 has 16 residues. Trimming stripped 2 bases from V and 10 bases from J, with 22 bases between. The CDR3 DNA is TGTGCCAGCAGCTTATGGGGCCCCTCGAGTAAGGGATCGCAGTATTTT. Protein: CASSLWGPSSKGSQYF. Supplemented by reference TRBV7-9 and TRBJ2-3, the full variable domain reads DTGVSQNPRHKITKRGQNVTFRCDPISEHNRLYWYRQTLGQGPEFLTYFQNEAQLEKSRLLSDRFSAERPKGSFSTLEIQRTEQGDSAMYLCASSLWGPSSKGSQYFGPGTRLTVL.

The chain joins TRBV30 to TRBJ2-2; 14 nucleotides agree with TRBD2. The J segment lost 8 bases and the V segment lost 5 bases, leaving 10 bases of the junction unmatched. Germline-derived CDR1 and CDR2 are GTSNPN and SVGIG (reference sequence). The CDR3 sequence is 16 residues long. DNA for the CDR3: TGTGCCTGGGCGCCGGGACTAGCGGGAGAGGCGGGGGAGCTGTTTTTT. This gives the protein CAWAPGLAGEAGELFF.

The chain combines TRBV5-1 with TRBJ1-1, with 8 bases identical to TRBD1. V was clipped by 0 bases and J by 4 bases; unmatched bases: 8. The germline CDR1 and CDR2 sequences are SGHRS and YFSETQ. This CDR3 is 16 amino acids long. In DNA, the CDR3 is TGCGCCAGCAGCTTGGGGGCAGGGGGCATGAGCACTGAAGCTTTCTTT. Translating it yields CASSLGAGGMSTEAFF.

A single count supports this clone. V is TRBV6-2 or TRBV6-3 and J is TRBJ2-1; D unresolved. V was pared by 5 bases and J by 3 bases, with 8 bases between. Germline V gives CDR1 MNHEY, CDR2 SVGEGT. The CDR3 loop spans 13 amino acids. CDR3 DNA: TGTGCCAGCAGTCCGTACTACTACAATGAGCAGTTCTTC. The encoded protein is CASSPYYYNEQFF.

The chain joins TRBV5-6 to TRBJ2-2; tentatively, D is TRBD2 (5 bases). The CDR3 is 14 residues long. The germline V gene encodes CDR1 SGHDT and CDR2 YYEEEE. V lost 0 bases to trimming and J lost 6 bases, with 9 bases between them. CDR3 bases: TGTGCCAGCAGCTTGGGGTCGGAGGCCGGGGAGCTGTTTTTT. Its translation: CASSLGSEAGELFF.

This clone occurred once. CDR3: CASSQFGSGGAGELFF. CDR3 in DNA: TGTGCCAGCAGCCAGTTCGGGTCGGGAGGGGCCGGGGAGCTGTTTTTT. The rearrangement joins TRBV3-1 (or the pseudogene TRBV3-2) to TRBJ2-2; TRBD2 matches at 8 bases. V dropped 3 bases and J dropped 6; count of bases not matched to a gene: 9. Germline CDR1 and CDR2: LGHDT and YNNKEL (reference sequence). CDR3 size: 16 residues.

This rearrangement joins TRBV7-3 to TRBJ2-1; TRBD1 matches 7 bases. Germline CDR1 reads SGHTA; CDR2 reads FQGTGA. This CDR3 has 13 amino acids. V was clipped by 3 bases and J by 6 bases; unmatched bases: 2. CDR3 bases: TGTGCCAGCAGCTTCGGGACAGTCAATGAGCAGTTCTTC. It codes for CASSFGTVNEQFF.

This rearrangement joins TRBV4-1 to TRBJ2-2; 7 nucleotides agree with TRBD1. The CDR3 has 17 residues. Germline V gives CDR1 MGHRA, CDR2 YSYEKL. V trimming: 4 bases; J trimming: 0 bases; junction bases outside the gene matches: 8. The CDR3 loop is CASSRTGQSPNTGELFF. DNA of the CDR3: TGCGCCAGCAGCCGGACGGGACAGTCCCCGAACACCGGGGAGCTGTTTTTT.

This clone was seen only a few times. Here the CDR3 DNA reads TGCGCCAGCAGCTCGCTGGGCAGGGAGGGCTCACCCCTCCACTTT. The encoded protein is CASSSLGREGSPLHF. The chain is built from TRBV4-3 and TRBJ1-6; a possible D gene is TRBD1 (5 bases). Trimming cost V 5 bases and J 10 bases, with 18 bases left between them. Germline CDR1 reads LGHNA; CDR2 reads YSLEER. This CDR3 has 15 amino acids.

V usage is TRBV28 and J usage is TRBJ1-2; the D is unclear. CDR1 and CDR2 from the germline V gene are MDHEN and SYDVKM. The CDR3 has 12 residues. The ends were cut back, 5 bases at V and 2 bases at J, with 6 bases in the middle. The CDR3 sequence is CASSAYNYGYTF. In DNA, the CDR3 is TGTGCCAGCAGTGCCTACAACTATGGCTACACCTTC.

The CDR3 spells CAWSQGATYNEQFF. CDR3 nucleotide sequence: TGTGCCTGGAGCCAGGGGGCTACCTACAATGAGCAGTTCTTC. The chain combines TRBV30 with TRBJ2-1, with 8 nucleotides matching TRBD1. This CDR3 contains 14 residues. J gave up 2 bases and V 3 bases, and 3 bases lay outside the gene matches. In germline, CDR1 is GTSNPN, CDR2 SVGIG (reference sequence).

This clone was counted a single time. The CDR3: CATNRGYDEKLFF. CDR3 in DNA: TGTGCCACAAACAGGGGGTACGATGAAAAACTGTTTTTT. The chain has TRBV30 and TRBJ1-4; 8 nucleotides line up with TRBD1. Germline CDR1 and CDR2: GTSNPN and SVGIG (reference sequence). The V gene end was trimmed by 8 bases and the J gene end by 6 bases; junction bases not matched to a gene: 8. The CDR3 sequence is 13 residues long. The variable domain in full, with the rest retrieved from reference TRBV30 and TRBJ1-4, is SQTIHQWPATLVQPVGSPLSLECTVEGTSNPNLYWYRQAAGRGLQLLFYSVGIGQISSEVPQNLSASRPQDRQFILSSKKLLLSDSGFYLCATNRGYDEKLFFGSGTQLSVL.

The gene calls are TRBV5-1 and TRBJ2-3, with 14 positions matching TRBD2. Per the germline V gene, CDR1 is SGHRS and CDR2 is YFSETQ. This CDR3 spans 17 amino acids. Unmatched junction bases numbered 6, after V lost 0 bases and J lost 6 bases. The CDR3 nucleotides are TGCGCCAGCAGCTTGGAGACTAGCGGGGGGGCATGGGATACGCAGTATTTT. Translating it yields CASSLETSGGAWDTQYF.

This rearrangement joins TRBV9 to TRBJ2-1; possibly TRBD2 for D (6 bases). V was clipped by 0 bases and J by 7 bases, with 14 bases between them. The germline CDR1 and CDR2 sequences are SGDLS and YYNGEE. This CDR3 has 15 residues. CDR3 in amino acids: CASSVVSGGTNEQFF. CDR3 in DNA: TGTGCCAGCAGCGTAGTTAGCGGCGGCACGAATGAGCAGTTCTTC.

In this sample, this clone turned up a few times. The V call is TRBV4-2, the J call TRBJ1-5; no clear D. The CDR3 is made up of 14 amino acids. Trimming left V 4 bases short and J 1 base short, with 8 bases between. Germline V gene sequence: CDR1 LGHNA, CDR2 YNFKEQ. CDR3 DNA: TGTGCCAGCAGCCTTGACATGAGCAATCAGCCCCAGCATTTT. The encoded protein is CASSLDMSNQPQHF.

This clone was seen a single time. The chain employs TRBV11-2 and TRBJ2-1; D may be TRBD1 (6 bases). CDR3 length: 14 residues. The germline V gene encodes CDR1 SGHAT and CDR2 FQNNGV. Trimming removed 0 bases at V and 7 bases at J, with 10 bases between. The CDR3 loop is CASSLDWQGNEQFF. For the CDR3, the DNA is TGTGCCAGCAGCTTAGATTGGCAGGGGAATGAGCAGTTCTTC.

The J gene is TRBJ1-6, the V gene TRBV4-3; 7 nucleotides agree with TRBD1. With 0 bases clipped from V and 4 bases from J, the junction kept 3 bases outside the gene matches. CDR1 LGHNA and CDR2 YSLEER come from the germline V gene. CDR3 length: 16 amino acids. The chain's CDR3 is CASSQDLGQYNSPLHF. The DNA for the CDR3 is TGCGCCAGCAGCCAAGATTTGGGACAGTATAATTCACCCCTCCACTTT.

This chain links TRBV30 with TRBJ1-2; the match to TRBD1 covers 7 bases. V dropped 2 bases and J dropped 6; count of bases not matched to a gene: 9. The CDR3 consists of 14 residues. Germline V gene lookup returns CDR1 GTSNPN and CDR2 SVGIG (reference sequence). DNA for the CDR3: TGTGCCTGGAGTATTTTAAGGGGGCGCGATGGCTACACCTTC. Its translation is CAWSILRGRDGYTF. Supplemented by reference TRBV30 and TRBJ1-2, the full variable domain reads SQTIHQWPATLVQPVGSPLSLECTVEGTSNPNLYWYRQAAGRGLQLLFYSVGIGQISSEVPQNLSASRPQDRQFILSSKKLLLSDSGFYLCAWSILRGRDGYTFGSGTRLTVV.

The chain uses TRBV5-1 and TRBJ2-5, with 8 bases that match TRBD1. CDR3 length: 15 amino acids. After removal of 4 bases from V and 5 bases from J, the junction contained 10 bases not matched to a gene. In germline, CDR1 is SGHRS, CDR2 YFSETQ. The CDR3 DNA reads TGCGCCAGCAGCCTCGGGGCAGGGGGCTTCGAGACCCAGTACTTC. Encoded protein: CASSLGAGGFETQYF.

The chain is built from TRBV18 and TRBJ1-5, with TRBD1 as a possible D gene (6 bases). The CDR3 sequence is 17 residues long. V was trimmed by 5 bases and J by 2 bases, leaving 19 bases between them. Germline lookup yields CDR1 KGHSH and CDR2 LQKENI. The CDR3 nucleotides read TGTGCCAGCTCATCGGGACAAACCAGGCGGGGCAATCAGCCCCAGCATTTT. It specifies CASSSGQTRRGNQPQHF.

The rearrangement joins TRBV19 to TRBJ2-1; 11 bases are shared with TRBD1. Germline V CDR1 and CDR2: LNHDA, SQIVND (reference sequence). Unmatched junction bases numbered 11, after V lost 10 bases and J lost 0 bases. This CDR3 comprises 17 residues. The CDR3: CATSDRGRRSSYNEQFF. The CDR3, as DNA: TGTGCCACCTCGGACAGGGGGCGGCGAAGCTCCTACAATGAGCAGTTCTTC.

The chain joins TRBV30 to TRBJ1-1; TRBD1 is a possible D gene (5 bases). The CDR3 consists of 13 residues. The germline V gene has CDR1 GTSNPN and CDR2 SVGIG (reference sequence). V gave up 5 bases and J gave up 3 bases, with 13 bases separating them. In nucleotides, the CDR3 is TGTGCCTGGGGGTTAAGGGGTGACACTGAAGCTTTCTTT. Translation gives CAWGLRGDTEAFF.

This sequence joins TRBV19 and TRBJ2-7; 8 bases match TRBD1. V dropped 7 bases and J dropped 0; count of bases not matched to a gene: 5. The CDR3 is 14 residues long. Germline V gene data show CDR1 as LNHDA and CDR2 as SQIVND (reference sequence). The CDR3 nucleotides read TGTGCCAGTAAGACAGGGGTAAGCTCCTACGAGCAGTACTTC. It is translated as CASKTGVSSYEQYF.

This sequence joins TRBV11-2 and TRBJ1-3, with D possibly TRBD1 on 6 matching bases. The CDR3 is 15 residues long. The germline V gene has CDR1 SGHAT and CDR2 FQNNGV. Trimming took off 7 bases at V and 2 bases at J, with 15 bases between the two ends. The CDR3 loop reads CASTLLGHTGNTIYF. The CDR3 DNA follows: TGTGCCAGCACCCTTTTGGGACATACTGGAAACACCATATATTTT.

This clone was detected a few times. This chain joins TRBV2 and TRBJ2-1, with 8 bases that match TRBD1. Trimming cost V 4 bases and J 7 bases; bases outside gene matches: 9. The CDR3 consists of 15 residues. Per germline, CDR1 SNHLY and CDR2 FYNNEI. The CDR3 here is CASSGQGTLLNEQFF. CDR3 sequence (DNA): TGTGCCAGCAGTGGACAGGGGACTCTCCTGAATGAGCAGTTCTTC.

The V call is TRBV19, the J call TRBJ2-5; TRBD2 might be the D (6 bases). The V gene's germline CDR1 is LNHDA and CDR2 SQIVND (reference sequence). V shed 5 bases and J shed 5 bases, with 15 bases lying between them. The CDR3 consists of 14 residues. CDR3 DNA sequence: TGTGCCAGTAGTCCCTCCGGGGGTAGGGAGACCCAGTACTTC. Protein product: CASSPSGGRETQYF.

As DNA, the CDR3 is TGTGCCTGGAGTGGAAAACAGGGATACGAGCAGTACTTC. It translates to CAWSGKQGYEQYF. V usage is TRBV30 and J usage is TRBJ2-7; TRBD1 is a possible D gene (6 bases). This CDR3 has 13 residues. The ends were cut back, 1 base at V and 4 bases at J, with 11 bases in the middle. From germline, CDR1 is GTSNPN and CDR2 SVGIG (reference sequence).